This TCR beta chain originates from a study of T cell repertoires in cytomegalovirus infection. The V segment lost 4 bases and the J segment 5 bases; nucleotides outside the gene matches: 7. Germline loops: CDR1 SGHAT, CDR2 FQDESV (reference sequence). The CDR3 runs 15 residues. This clonotype showed up many times. TCRdb reprocessed the reads via MiXCR and lists one record per CDR3 protein. The table records about 460,000 distinct CDR3 sequences, 11% of them present only once. This TCR derives from a human donor in good health (CMV status not recorded). Some clones in this sample may be carry-over from other donors' samples. The sample was PBMCs. The V gene is TRBV11-1, the J gene TRBJ2-1, with 8 nucleotides matching TRBD1. DNA of the CDR3: TGTGCCAGCAGCTACCGACAGGGGATCGACAATGAGCAGTTCTTC. This gives the protein CASSYRQGIDNEQFF.